This T cell receptor (beta chain) is drawn from a study of blood T cell repertoires in COVID-19. On the study more broadly: There were acute and convalescent COVID-19 samples, and they came from the United States, Italy and Spain. Nucleic acid was either cDNA or gDNA, and it came from T cells, B-cell-depleted T cells, or PBMCs.

Original methodology: Quantification of nucleated cells was approximated via reference gene primer amplification. Repertoires were generated with immunoSEQ multiplex PCR, while TCRdb's copy carries only in-frame clones and drops some. That table gives V, J and clone size, and the DNA gave D and trimming. This sample has roughly 52,000 clones; 70% to 90% occur once, and the top ten carry over 9.5%. CDR3 length equals 15 residues. Germline assignment: CDR1 SGHVS and CDR2 FNYEAQ. Trimming cost V 1 base and J 4 bases; bases outside gene matches: 7. The clonotype was recovered from a human donor in a cohort sampled during active COVID-19. V and J are TRBV7-6 and TRBJ2-7; 7 bases match TRBD1. The sample was peripheral blood. DNA of the CDR3: TGTGCCAGCAGCTTAGAAATTGGGACAGCATACGAGCAGTACTTC. Amino acid sequence: CASSLEIGTAYEQYF.